Here is one TCR beta chain with its context. The germline CDR1 and CDR2 sequences are SGHNT and YYREEE (reference sequence). The CDR3 length is 13 residues. Trimming pared 2 bases from V and 6 bases from J, leaving 10 bases between. The data were taken from a study of early T cells in non-severe SARS-CoV-2 infection. The wider study: Sequenced material consisted of bulk RNA (from unsorted whole blood), and chains were unpaired.

Individual cDNA molecules received unique molecular identifiers during library preparation. TCRdb called the 5' RACE reads again in MiXCR, with one record for every CDR3 protein. The repertoire consists of tens of thousands of distinct CDR3 sequences, with about 10% occurring once and the leading ten covering less than 3.5%. This sequence originates from an adult who was a healthcare worker with PCR-confirmed SARS-CoV-2 infection or an uninfected control (not recorded which). The starting material was whole blood, obtained at baseline. The rearrangement joins TRBV5-4 to TRBJ2-3; D is unclear. CDR3: CASSFYAVDTQYF. The CDR3 coding sequence is TGTGCCAGCAGCTTTTACGCGGTCGATACGCAGTATTTT.